This TCR beta chain was identified in a study of blood T cell repertoires in COVID-19. Overall study: Samples representing acute and convalescent COVID-19 were sourced from the United States, Italy and Spain. T cells, B-cell-depleted T cells, or PBMCs supplied cDNA or gDNA.

CDR3 length: 13 amino acids. Germline V gene lookup returns CDR1 MNHEY and CDR2 SVGAGI. The germline V and J ends were trimmed by 8 bases and 2 bases, with 12 bases remaining between them. Original processing methods: Counts of nucleated cells, estimated from reference gene primer amplification, were obtained. The protocol was immunoSEQ multiplex PCR, while the TCRdb copy is restricted to in-frame clones and leaves out a portion. The V and J calls and clone size were taken over from that table, and D and trimming were inferred from the DNA. The sample includes about 200,000 clones, about nine tenths of them seen just once.

Sequencing used peripheral blood. The origin of this receptor is a man aged 18 to 35 with active or convalescent COVID-19. This rearrangement joins TRBV6-5 to TRBJ1-2; D gene unclear. Written as DNA, the CDR3 is TGTGCCAGCGCTCAGACATCCAACTATGGCTACACCTTC. Protein sequence: CASAQTSNYGYTF.